Listed below are T cell receptor beta chains from one sample, sequenced in a study of T cells in Graves' hyperthyroidism and ophthalmopathy. TCRdb reprocessed the multiplex PCR reads with MiXCR, giving one entry per CDR3 protein. The sample carries about 380,000 distinct CDR3 sequences, roughly 15% recorded once. Sequencing input: blood. The receptors were sampled from a woman under 40 with Graves' ophthalmopathy. CDR3s include the opening cysteine and the closing phenylalanine or tryptophan. D genes are given only for firm matches. Size is stated for part of the rows, as once, few or many counts, or as a class when the clone is expanded.

v_call	clone_size	j_call	d_call	cdr3_aa	cdr3_nt
TRBV3-1	-	TRBJ2-7	TRBD2	CASSQTSGVGEQYF	TGTGCCAGCAGCCAGACTAGCGGGGTGGGCGAGCAGTACTTC
TRBV12-3/TRBV12-4	-	TRBJ1-4	-	CANSPGRFNEKLFF	TGTGCCAACAGTCCAGGGAGGTTTAATGAAAAACTGTTTTTT
TRBV2	many	TRBJ2-7	TRBD2	CASTFITSGTALRAQYF	TGTGCCAGCACCTTCATTACTAGCGGGACCGCTCTACGAGCGCAGTACTTC
TRBV6-2/TRBV6-3	few	TRBJ1-5	TRBD1	CASSFVRTGGSPSNQPQHF	TGTGCCAGCAGTTTCGTGCGGACAGGGGGGTCTCCTAGCAATCAGCCCCAGCATTTT
TRBV5-5	-	TRBJ2-2	-	CASSRDNINTGELFF	TGTGCCAGCAGCCGGGATAATATTAACACCGGGGAGCTGTTTTTT
TRBV7-9	many	TRBJ1-2	-	CASRTQSYGYTF	TGTGCCAGCAGGACACAGAGCTATGGCTACACCTTC
TRBV6-1	-	TRBJ2-1	TRBD2	CASSPGLDFQQFF	TGTGCCAGCAGTCCGGGACTAGATTTTCAGCAGTTCTTC
TRBV7-8	few	TRBJ1-4	TRBD1	CASSLDRGYEKLFF	TGTGCCAGCAGCTTAGACAGGGGTTATGAAAAACTGTTTTTT
TRBV20-1	-	TRBJ2-3	TRBD2	CSARVAGGLRNTQYF	TGCAGTGCTAGAGTCGCGGGGGGGCTCCGGAATACGCAGTATTTT
TRBV3-1	many	TRBJ1-4	-	CASSHGKMGEKLFF	TGTGCCAGCAGCCATGGAAAGATGGGGGAAAAACTGTTTTTT
TRBV27	-	TRBJ2-3	-	CASSWVARATDTQYF	TGTGCCAGCAGTTGGGTTGCCAGGGCCACAGATACGCAGTATTTT
TRBV28	few	TRBJ1-6	-	CASSTESYNSPLHF	TGTGCCAGCAGCACCGAGAGTTATAATTCACCCCTCCACTTT
TRBV3-1	many	TRBJ1-2	TRBD1	CASSPEQGASGYTF	TGTGCCAGCAGCCCGGAACAGGGGGCATCTGGCTACACCTTC
TRBV9	-	TRBJ2-1	TRBD2	CASIHSGGAYNEQFF	TGTGCCAGCATACATAGCGGGGGGGCCTACAATGAGCAGTTCTTC
TRBV6-1	-	TRBJ2-1	TRBD1	CASISRTGLNNEQFF	TGTGCCAGCATCTCAAGGACAGGCCTAAACAATGAGCAGTTCTTC
TRBV20-1	many	TRBJ1-5	TRBD1	CSARAMGGQSNQPQHF	TGCAGTGCTAGAGCCATGGGGGGACAGAGCAATCAGCCCCAGCATTTT
TRBV20-1	-	TRBJ2-1	-	CSAKARGNEQFF	TGCAGTGCTAAAGCGAGGGGCAATGAGCAGTTCTTC
TRBV12-3/TRBV12-4	many	TRBJ2-1	-	CASSLVGRGPFF	TGTGCCAGCAGTTTAGTTGGCAGGGGCCCGTTCTTC
TRBV2	many	TRBJ2-1	TRBD2	CASRASGGARYYNEQFF	TGTGCCAGCAGAGCTAGCGGGGGGGCTAGGTATTACAATGAGCAGTTCTTC
TRBV6-1	-	TRBJ1-5	-	CASSILYHPQHF	TGTGCCAGCAGTATCCTGTATCATCCCCAGCATTTT
TRBV6-1	many	TRBJ2-3	-	CASRTRASTDTQYF	TGTGCCAGCAGAACTAGAGCCAGCACAGATACGCAGTATTTT
TRBV24-1	many	TRBJ2-5	TRBD1	CATSDYRDRGRETQYF	TGTGCCACCAGTGATTACCGGGACAGGGGCCGAGAGACCCAGTACTTC
TRBV11-2	many	TRBJ2-3	-	CASSLSAGSTDTQYF	TGTGCCAGCAGCTTATCGGCGGGGAGCACAGATACGCAGTATTTT
TRBV19	few	TRBJ1-1	-	CASSILDYTEAFF	TGTGCCAGTAGTATCTTGGATTACACTGAAGCTTTCTTT
TRBV2	many	TRBJ1-5	-	CASSDEGTASGQPQHF	TGTGCCAGCAGTGACGAGGGTACAGCTTCGGGACAGCCCCAGCATTTT
TRBV12-3/TRBV12-4	-	TRBJ2-3	-	CASSALNPRDTQYF	TGTGCCAGCAGTGCCCTAAACCCCCGTGATACGCAGTATTTT
TRBV20-1	many	TRBJ1-1	-	CSARDLGGIGNTEAFF	TGCAGTGCTAGAGATCTAGGGGGGATCGGGAACACTGAAGCTTTCTTT
TRBV20-1	many	TRBJ1-5	TRBD1	CSASKRQGNQPQHF	TGCAGTGCTAGTAAGAGACAGGGGAATCAGCCCCAGCATTTT